The rows below give T cell receptor beta chains drawn from one sample of a study of regulatory T cells in long-lasting Graves disease. MiXCR was run by TCRdb on the multiplex PCR reads, yielding one entry per CDR3 protein. Of 350,000 to 450,000 distinct CDR3 sequences detected, under 25% appear once; the ten largest clones hold 20%. The specimen comprised peripheral blood mononuclear cells (PBMCs), sampled when the disease was refractory, from a patient treated with antithyroid drugs. These receptors were obtained from a female donor with Graves disease. Both conserved end residues are part of each CDR3. The D gene is left open where the match is weak. Clone size is stated in some rows and not others, as once, few, many or a class when expanded.

TRBJ1-5,few,TRBV6-2/TRBV6-3,-,CASSYREPQPQHF,TGTGCCAGCAGCTACAGGGAGCCTCAGCCCCAGCATTTT
TRBJ2-1,-,TRBV12-3/TRBV12-4,-,CAGSDPGTPYNEQFF,TGTGCCGGCAGTGACCCCGGGACACCTTACAATGAGCAGTTCTTC
TRBJ1-2,few,TRBV6-1,-,CASKLGIDGYTF,TGTGCCAGCAAGCTAGGGATTGATGGCTACACCTTC
TRBJ1-2,many,TRBV12-3/TRBV12-4,TRBD1,CANDRGWMTEGYTF,TGTGCCAACGACAGGGGTTGGATGACGGAAGGCTACACCTTC
TRBJ2-2,few,TRBV12-3/TRBV12-4,TRBD2,CASRLLAGGPGELFF,TGTGCCAGCCGCCTACTAGCGGGAGGGCCCGGGGAGCTGTTTTTT
TRBJ2-2,many,TRBV6-1,-,CASTTSPAATGELFF,TGTGCCAGCACCACTAGTCCTGCTGCCACCGGGGAGCTGTTTTTT
TRBJ2-5,many,TRBV29-1,TRBD1,CSVAGGQETQYF,TGCAGCGTTGCAGGGGGACAAGAGACCCAGTACTTC
TRBJ2-6,few,TRBV9,-,CASSVSGGLGSGANVLTF,TGTGCCAGCAGCGTCTCAGGAGGGCTGGGGTCTGGGGCCAACGTCCTGACTTTC
TRBJ2-7,-,TRBV5-6,TRBD1,CVSSLVGQGGYEQYF,TGTGTCAGCAGCTTAGTGGGACAGGGGGGCTACGAGCAGTACTTC
TRBJ1-1,many,TRBV19,-,CASSIMGTEAFF,TGTGCCAGTAGTATAATGGGTACTGAAGCTTTCTTT
TRBJ2-5,-,TRBV11-2,TRBD2,CASSHREGSYQETQYF,TGTGCCAGCAGCCATAGGGAGGGATCGTACCAAGAGACCCAGTACTTC
TRBJ1-3,-,TRBV20-1,-,CSARVDNTIYF,TGCAGTGCTAGAGTTGACAACACCATATATTTT
TRBJ2-7,many,TRBV28,-,CASSLLQGYEQYF,TGTGCCAGCAGTTTACTGCAGGGATACGAGCAGTACTTC
TRBJ2-1,-,TRBV7-2,TRBD2,CASSSSTSGFYNEQFF,TGTGCCAGCAGCTCCTCGACTAGCGGGTTTTACAATGAGCAGTTCTTC
TRBJ2-7,many,TRBV28,-,CASGNRVTGQYF,TGTGCCAGCGGAAACAGAGTGACGGGGCAGTACTTC
TRBJ2-5,many,TRBV7-9,-,CASSPVGIETQYF,TGTGCCAGCAGCCCGGTTGGCATCGAGACCCAGTACTTC
TRBJ1-6,-,TRBV7-9,-,CASSSDVQGGGSPLHF,TGTGCCAGCAGCTCCGACGTCCAGGGAGGTGGTTCACCCCTCCACTTT
TRBJ2-7,many,TRBV6-5,-,CASSSIDTIPYEQYF,TGTGCCAGCAGTTCGATCGACACGATCCCCTACGAGCAGTACTTC
TRBJ2-2,few,TRBV20-1,-,CSARGRESGELFF,TGCAGTGCTAGAGGTCGGGAGTCCGGGGAGCTGTTTTTT
TRBJ1-1,many,TRBV20-1,-,CSARVPGTEAFF,TGCAGTGCTAGGGTCCCGGGCACTGAAGCTTTCTTT
TRBJ2-5,many,TRBV20-1,TRBD2,CSARVRGRGETQYF,TGCAGTGCTAGAGTTCGCGGGAGGGGAGAGACCCAGTACTTC
TRBJ1-2,many,TRBV28,-,CASSFILGGGYTF,TGTGCCAGCAGTTTTATCCTTGGGGGTGGCTACACCTTC
TRBJ2-5,-,TRBV6-1,-,CASREGGQTQYF,TGTGCCAGCAGAGAGGGCGGGCAGACCCAGTACTTC
TRBJ2-7,-,TRBV20-1,-,CSAVIEQPPYEQYF,TGCAGTGCAGTAATCGAACAGCCGCCTTACGAGCAGTACTTC
TRBJ2-7,few,TRBV6-1,TRBD1,CASRGTESTYEQYF,TGTGCCAGCAGGGGGACAGAATCTACCTACGAGCAGTACTTC
TRBJ1-1,many,TRBV12-3/TRBV12-4,-,CASSFTANTEAFF,TGTGCCAGCAGTTTCACAGCGAACACTGAAGCTTTCTTT
TRBJ2-4,-,TRBV5-1,-,CASSPGGPKNIQYF,TGCGCCAGCAGCCCCGGGGGCCCCAAAAACATTCAGTACTTC
TRBJ1-3,-,TRBV29-1,-,CSVGGAQGNTIYF,TGCAGCGTCGGGGGGGCGCAGGGAAACACCATATATTTT
TRBJ2-1,-,TRBV7-9,-,CASSLRGSIEQFF,TGTGCCAGCAGCCTCCGAGGAAGCATTGAGCAGTTCTTC
TRBJ2-3,-,TRBV5-1,TRBD2,CASSAGLAVSTDTQYF,TGCGCCAGCAGCGCCGGACTAGCGGTTAGCACAGATACGCAGTATTTT
TRBJ2-2,-,TRBV7-3,TRBD1,CASSQTGGGTGELFF,TGTGCCAGCAGCCAGACAGGGGGCGGGACCGGGGAGCTGTTTTTT
TRBJ1-2,once,TRBV4-3,TRBD1,CASSPTGQGNYGYTF,TGCGCCAGCAGCCCCACCGGACAGGGGAACTATGGCTACACCTTC
TRBJ2-7,many,TRBV12-3/TRBV12-4,TRBD2,CASRLPSGSAEQYF,TGTGCCAGCAGATTGCCTAGCGGGAGTGCCGAGCAGTACTTC
TRBJ2-2,-,TRBV19,TRBD2,CASIGTSGRVNTGELFF,TGTGCCAGTATTGGTACTAGCGGGAGGGTGAACACCGGGGAGCTGTTTTTT
TRBJ2-5,-,TRBV29-1,-,CSVEQGLETQYF,TGCAGCGTTGAACAGGGGTTGGAGACCCAGTACTTC
TRBJ2-5,-,TRBV7-2,-,CASSLGEKETQYF,TGTGCCAGCAGCTTGGGGGAAAAAGAGACCCAGTACTTC
TRBJ2-3,-,TRBV20-1,-,CSARDQSRDTQYF,TGCAGTGCTAGAGATCAATCGAGGGATACGCAGTATTTT
TRBJ1-1,many,TRBV7-2,-,CASSLRQVNTEAFF,TGTGCCAGCAGCCTCAGACAGGTGAACACTGAAGCTTTCTTT
TRBJ1-1,-,TRBV6-1,-,CASSRHEGSGTEAFF,TGTGCCAGCAGCCGGCACGAGGGGTCCGGCACTGAAGCTTTCTTT
TRBJ2-5,many,TRBV20-1,TRBD2,CSAKPGTSGRETQYF,TGCAGTGCTAAACCCGGGACTAGCGGTCGAGAGACCCAGTACTTC
TRBJ2-5,few,TRBV7-2,TRBD2,CASSLVRGRDQETQYF,TGTGCCAGCAGCTTAGTCCGTGGGAGGGACCAAGAGACCCAGTACTTC
TRBJ1-3,-,TRBV5-1,-,CASSPGLGDTIYF,TGCGCCAGCAGCCCGGGACTTGGAGACACCATATATTTT
TRBJ1-1,many,TRBV7-9,-,CASSPTIWETEAFF,TGTGCCAGCAGCCCAACCATTTGGGAAACTGAAGCTTTCTTT
TRBJ2-7,many,TRBV7-2,TRBD2,CASSLNLAGERYEQYF,TGTGCCAGCAGCTTAAACCTAGCGGGAGAGCGCTACGAGCAGTACTTC
TRBJ2-2,-,TRBV27,TRBD1,CASSLSQGITGELFF,TGTGCCAGCAGTCTCTCACAGGGGATCACCGGGGAGCTGTTTTTT
TRBJ1-1,-,TRBV10-3,-,CAISAGVTDAFF,TGTGCCATCAGTGCGGGGGTCACTGACGCTTTCTTT
TRBJ2-5,many,TRBV28,TRBD1,CASSPRTGGSGETQYF,TGTGCCAGCAGTCCCCGGACAGGGGGGAGTGGGGAGACCCAGTACTTC
TRBJ1-2,many,TRBV29-1,-,CSVEDQSGTLYGYTF,TGCAGCGTTGAAGATCAGTCAGGAACACTCTATGGCTACACCTTC
TRBJ2-5,many,TRBV10-3,-,CAISDLAEGETQYF,TGTGCCATCAGTGATCTAGCCGAGGGAGAGACCCAGTACTTC
TRBJ2-4,few,TRBV12-3/TRBV12-4,-,CASSFIGGRENIQYF,TGTGCCAGCAGTTTTATCGGGGGGCGGGAAAACATTCAGTACTTC
TRBJ2-7,many,TRBV2,-,CASSGRVSYEQYF,TGTGCCAGCTCGGGCAGGGTCTCCTACGAGCAGTACTTC
TRBJ2-7,few,TRBV5-5,-,CASSSAFRDYEQYF,TGTGCCAGCAGCTCCGCGTTTCGGGACTACGAGCAGTACTTC
TRBJ2-5,-,TRBV25-1,-,CASSAYRDQGTQYF,TGTGCCAGCAGTGCCTACAGGGACCAGGGGACCCAGTACTTC
TRBJ2-5,many,TRBV9,TRBD2,CASSATALAGVGQETQYF,TGTGCCAGCAGCGCGACAGCTTTAGCGGGAGTAGGACAAGAGACCCAGTACTTC
TRBJ2-7,many,TRBV28,TRBD2,CASRGLAGGLYEQYF,TGTGCCAGCAGGGGACTAGCGGGCGGTCTCTACGAGCAGTACTTC
TRBJ2-7,many,TRBV28,-,CASSPTGPYEQYF,TGTGCCAGCAGCCCGACAGGACCCTACGAGCAGTACTTC
TRBJ2-7,-,TRBV27,TRBD2,CASRRGTNSGYEQYF,TGTGCCAGCAGGCGAGGGACTAATAGCGGCTACGAGCAGTACTTC
TRBJ2-7,many,TRBV6-5,-,CASSYSMPSYEQYF,TGTGCCAGCAGTTACTCGATGCCGAGCTACGAGCAGTACTTC
TRBJ2-7,-,TRBV9,-,CASSVGSRGGYEQYF,TGTGCCAGCAGCGTAGGATCTCGGGGCGGCTACGAGCAGTACTTC
TRBJ2-7,-,TRBV20-1,-,CSALRLRDEQYF,TGCAGTGCTCTCCGGCTCAGGGACGAGCAGTACTTC